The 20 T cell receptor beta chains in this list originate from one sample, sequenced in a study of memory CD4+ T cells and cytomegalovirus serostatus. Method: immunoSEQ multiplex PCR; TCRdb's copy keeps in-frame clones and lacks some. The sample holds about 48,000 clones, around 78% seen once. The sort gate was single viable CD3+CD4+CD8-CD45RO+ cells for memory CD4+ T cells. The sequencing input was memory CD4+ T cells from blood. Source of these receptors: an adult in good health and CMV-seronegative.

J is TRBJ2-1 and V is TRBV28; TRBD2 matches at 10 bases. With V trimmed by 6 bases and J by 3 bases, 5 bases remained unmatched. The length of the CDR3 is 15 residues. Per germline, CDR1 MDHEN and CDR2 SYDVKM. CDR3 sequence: CASSPRLAGYNEQFF. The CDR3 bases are TGTGCCAGCAGCCCCCGACTAGCGGGCTACAATGAGCAGTTCTTC.

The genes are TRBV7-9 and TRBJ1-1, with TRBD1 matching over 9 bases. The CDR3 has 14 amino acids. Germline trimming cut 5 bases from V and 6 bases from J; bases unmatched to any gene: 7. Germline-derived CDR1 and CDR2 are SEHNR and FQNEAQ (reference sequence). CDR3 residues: CASSPGDRVAEAFF. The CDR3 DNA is TGTGCCAGCAGCCCCGGGGACAGGGTCGCTGAAGCTTTCTTT.

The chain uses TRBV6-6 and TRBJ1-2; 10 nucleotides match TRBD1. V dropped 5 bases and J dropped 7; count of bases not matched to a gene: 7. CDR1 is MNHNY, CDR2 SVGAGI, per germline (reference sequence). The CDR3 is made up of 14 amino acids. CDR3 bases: TGTGCCAGCAGTGTAGGGACAGGGGCGGGTGGCTACACCTTC. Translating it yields CASSVGTGAGGYTF.

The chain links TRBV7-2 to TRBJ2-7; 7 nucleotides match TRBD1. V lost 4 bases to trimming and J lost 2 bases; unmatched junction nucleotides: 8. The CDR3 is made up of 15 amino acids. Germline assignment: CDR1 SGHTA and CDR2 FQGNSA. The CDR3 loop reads CASSSSGTAAYEQYF. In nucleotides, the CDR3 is TGTGCCAGCAGCTCCTCCGGGACAGCCGCCTACGAGCAGTACTTC.

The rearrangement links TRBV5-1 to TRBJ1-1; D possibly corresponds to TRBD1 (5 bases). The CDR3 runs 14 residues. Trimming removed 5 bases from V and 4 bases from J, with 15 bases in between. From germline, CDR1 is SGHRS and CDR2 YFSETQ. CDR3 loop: CASRVGQGVTEAFF. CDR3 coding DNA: TGCGCCAGCAGGGTTGGGCAGGGAGTCACTGAAGCTTTCTTT.

CDR3 in DNA: TGTGCCAGCAGTCTACCGGGACAGGGGGATGAAAAACTGTTTTTT. This translates into CASSLPGQGDEKLFF. The chain has TRBV28 and TRBJ1-4, with 11 nucleotides matching TRBD1. This CDR3 contains 15 residues. Germline values: CDR1 MDHEN, CDR2 SYDVKM. Germline trimming cut 5 bases from V and 6 bases from J; bases unmatched to any gene: 5.

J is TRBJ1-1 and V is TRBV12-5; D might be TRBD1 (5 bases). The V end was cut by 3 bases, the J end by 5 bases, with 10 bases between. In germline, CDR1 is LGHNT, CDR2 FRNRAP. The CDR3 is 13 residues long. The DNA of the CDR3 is TGTGCTAGTGGTTTCGGGGGGGGTACTGAAGCTTTCTTT. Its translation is CASGFGGGTEAFF.

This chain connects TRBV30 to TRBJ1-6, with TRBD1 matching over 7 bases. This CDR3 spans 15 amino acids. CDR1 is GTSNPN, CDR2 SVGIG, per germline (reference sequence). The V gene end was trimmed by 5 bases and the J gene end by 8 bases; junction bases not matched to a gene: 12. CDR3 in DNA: TGTGCCTGGGGTCCCCCGGGACAGTTATATTCACCCCTCCACTTT. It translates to CAWGPPGQLYSPLHF.

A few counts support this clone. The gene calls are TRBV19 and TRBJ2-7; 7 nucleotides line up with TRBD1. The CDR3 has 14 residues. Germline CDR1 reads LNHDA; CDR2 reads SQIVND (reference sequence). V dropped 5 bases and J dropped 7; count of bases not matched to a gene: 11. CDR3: CASSGGQELGEQYF. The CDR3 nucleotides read TGTGCCAGTAGTGGTGGACAGGAGCTGGGGGAGCAGTACTTC.

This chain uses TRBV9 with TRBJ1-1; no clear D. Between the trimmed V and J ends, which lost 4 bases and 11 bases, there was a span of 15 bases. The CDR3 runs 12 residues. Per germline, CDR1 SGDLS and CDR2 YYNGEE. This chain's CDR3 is CASSPRTSLAFF. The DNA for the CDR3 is TGTGCCAGCAGCCCCCGGACGTCGTTGGCTTTCTTT.

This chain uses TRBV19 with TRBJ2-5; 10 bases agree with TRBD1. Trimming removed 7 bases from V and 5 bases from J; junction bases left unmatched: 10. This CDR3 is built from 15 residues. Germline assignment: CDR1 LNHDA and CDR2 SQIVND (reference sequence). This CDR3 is CASKTDRGREETQYF. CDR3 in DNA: TGTGCCAGTAAAACCGACAGGGGGCGAGAGGAGACCCAGTACTTC.

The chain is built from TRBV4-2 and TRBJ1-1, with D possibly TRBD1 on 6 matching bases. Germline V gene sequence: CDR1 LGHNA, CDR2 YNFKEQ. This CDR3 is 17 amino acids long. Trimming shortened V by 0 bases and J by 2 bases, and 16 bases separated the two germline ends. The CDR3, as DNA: TGTGCCAGCAGCCAAGAACGAACGGGGGGGCTTAACACTGAAGCTTTCTTT. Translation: CASSQERTGGLNTEAFF.

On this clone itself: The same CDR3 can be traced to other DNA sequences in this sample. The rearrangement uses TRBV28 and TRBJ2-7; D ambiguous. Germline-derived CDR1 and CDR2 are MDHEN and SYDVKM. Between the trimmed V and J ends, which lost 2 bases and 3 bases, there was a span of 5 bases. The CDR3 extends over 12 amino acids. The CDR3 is CASSLVGYEQYF. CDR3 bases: TGTGCCAGCAGTTTAGTCGGCTACGAGCAGTACTTC.

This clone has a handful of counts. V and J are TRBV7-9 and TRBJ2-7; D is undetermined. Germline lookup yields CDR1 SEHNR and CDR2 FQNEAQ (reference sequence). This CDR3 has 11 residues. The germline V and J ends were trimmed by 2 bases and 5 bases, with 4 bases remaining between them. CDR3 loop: CASSLTHEQYF. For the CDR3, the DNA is TGTGCCAGCAGCTTAACCCACGAGCAGTACTTC.

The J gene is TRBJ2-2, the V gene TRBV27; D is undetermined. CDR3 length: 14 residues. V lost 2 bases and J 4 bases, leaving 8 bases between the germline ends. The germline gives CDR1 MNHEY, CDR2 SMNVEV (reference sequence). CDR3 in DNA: TGTGCCAGCAGTTTAGAGGTCTTCACCGGGGAGCTGTTTTTT. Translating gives CASSLEVFTGELFF.

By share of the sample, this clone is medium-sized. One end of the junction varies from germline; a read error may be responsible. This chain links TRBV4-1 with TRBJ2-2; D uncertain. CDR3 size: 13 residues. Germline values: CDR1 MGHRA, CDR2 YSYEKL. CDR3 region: CASSQIASARPYF. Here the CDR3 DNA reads TGCGCCAGCAGCCAAATCGCCAGCGCTAGACCCTATTTT.

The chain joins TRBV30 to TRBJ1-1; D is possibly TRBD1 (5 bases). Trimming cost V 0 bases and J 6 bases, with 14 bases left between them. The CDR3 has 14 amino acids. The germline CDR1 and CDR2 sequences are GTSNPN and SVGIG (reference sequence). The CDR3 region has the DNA TGTGCCTGGAGTGTTGGCGGGGGAATGGCTGAAGCTTTCTTT. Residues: CAWSVGGGMAEAFF.

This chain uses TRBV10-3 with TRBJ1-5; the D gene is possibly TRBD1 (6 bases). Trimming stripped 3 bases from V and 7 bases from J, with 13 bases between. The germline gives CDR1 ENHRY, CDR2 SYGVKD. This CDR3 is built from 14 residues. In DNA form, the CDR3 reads TGTGCCATCAGTGAAAGGGGGGGGCAACAGCCCCAGCATTTT. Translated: CAISERGGQQPQHF.

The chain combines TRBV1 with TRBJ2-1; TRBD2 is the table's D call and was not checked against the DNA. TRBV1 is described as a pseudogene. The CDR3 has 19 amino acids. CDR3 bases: TGCACCAGCAGCCAAGATCCCCCCCTCCAGCGGGCGATCAACAATGAGCAGTTCTTC. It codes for CTSSQDPPLQRAINNEQFF.

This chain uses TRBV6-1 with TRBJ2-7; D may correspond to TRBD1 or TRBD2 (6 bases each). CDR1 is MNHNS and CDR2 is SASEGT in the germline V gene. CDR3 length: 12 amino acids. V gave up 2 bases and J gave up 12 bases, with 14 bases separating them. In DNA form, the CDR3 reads TGTGCCAGCAGTGAATTCTGGGGGGCCCCGTACTTC. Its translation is CASSEFWGAPYF.